This paragraph covers one TCR beta chain sequence. The record originates from a study of blood T cell repertoires in COVID-19. Overall study context: Sites in the United States, Italy and Spain provided acute and convalescent COVID-19 samples. PBMCs, B-cell-depleted T cells, or T cells were the source of the cDNA or gDNA that made up the material.

Original analysis: Amplification with reference gene primers provided the estimates of nucleated cell counts. Data came from immunoSEQ multiplex PCR; TCRdb stores just in-frame clones and leaves some out. V and J calls and clone size are given by that table; D and trimming were obtained from the DNA. The repertoire holds roughly 500,000 clones, with around 85% as singletons. The CDR3 consists of 15 residues. V shed 5 bases and J 6 bases; nucleotides not matched to a gene: 10. The germline CDR1 and CDR2 sequences are MNHEY and SVGAGI. The sequence was obtained from a human donor in a cohort sampled during active COVID-19. The genes are TRBV6-5 and TRBJ1-2, with 9 positions matching TRBD1. The sequenced material came from peripheral blood. The CDR3, as DNA: TGTGCCAGCAGTACCGTAACAGGGGGCGCAAATGGCTACACCTTC. Amino acid sequence: CASSTVTGGANGYTF.